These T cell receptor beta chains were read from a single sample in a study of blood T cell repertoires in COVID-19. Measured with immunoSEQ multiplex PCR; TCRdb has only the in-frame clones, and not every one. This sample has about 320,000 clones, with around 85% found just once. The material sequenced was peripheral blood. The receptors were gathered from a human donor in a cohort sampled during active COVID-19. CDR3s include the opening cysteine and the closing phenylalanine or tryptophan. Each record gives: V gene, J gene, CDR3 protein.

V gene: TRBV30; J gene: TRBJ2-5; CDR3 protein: CAWRTPGQQETQYF
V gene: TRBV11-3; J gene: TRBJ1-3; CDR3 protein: CASSSAFGTGSGNTIYF
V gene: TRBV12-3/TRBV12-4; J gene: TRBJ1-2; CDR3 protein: CASSPAGNYGYTF
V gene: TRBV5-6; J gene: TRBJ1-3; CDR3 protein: CASSLGARFRNTIYF
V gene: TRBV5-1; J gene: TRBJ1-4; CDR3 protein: CASSLEISGRAFEKLFF
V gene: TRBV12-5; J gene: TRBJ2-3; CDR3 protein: CASGSPYVDTQYF
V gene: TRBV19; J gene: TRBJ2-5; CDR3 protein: CASSIGGVKETQYF
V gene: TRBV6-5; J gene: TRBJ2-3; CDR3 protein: CASSAGGLDTQYF
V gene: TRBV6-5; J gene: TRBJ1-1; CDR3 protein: CASSIQGGTEAFF
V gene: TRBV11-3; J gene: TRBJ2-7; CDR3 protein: CASSLGGGLSDEQYF
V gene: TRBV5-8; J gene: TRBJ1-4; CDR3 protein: CASSPTGDEKLFF
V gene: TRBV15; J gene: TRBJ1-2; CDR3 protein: CATSRDRGTDYGYTF
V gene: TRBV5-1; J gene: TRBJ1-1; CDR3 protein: CASSLHITNTEAFF
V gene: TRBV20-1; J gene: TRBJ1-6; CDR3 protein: CSASNSRDNSPLHF
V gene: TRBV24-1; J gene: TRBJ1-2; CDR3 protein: CATSDPHYNGYTF
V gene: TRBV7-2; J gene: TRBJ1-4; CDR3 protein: CASSPWGRNEKLFF
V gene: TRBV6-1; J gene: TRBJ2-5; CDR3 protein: CASSETNEATQYF
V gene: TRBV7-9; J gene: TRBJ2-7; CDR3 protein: CASGMGSSYEQYF
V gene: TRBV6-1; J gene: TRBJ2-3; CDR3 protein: CASSEAPAGGTDTQYF
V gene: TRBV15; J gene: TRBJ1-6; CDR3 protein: CATSRDSSSPLHF
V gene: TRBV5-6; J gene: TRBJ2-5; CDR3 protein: CASSLWSRETQYF
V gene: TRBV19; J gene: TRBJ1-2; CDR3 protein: CASSPTGVYGYTF
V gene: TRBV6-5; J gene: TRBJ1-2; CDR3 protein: CASSTGGRLYGYTF
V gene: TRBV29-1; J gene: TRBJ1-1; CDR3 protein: CSVQVRTEAFF
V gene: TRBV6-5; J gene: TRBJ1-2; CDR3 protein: CASSYFDRGSYGYTF
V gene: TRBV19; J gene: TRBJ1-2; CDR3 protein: CASSILRDMDGYTF
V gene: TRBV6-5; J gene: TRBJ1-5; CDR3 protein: CASKPSEWHQPQHF
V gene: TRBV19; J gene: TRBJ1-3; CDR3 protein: CASSMTGTGNTIYF
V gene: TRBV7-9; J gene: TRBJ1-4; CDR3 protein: CASSSQGLTTEKLFF
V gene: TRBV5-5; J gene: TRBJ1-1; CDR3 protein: CASSLVWQAVNTEAFF
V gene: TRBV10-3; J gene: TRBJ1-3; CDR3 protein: CAIRDRGPGNTIYF
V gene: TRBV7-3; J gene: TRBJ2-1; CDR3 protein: CASSLRTSFDEQFF
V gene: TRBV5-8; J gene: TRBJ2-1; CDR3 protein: CASSLQGNEQFF
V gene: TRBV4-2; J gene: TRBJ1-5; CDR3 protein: CASSQESTGNNQPQHF
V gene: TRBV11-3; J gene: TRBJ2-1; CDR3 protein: CASSINNEQFF
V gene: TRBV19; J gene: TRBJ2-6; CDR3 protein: CASSIDTGANVLTF
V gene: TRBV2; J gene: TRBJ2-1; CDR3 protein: CARRTGGIDEQFF
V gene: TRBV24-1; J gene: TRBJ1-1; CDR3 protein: CATRSGGGEAFF
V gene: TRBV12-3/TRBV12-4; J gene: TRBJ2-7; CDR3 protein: CASSLYSSYEQYF
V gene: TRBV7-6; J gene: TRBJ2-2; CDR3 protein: CASSPRTGGLNTGELFF
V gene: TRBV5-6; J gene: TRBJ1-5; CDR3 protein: CASSLASGYSNQPQHF
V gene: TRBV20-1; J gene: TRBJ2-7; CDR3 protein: CSASTGSYEQYF